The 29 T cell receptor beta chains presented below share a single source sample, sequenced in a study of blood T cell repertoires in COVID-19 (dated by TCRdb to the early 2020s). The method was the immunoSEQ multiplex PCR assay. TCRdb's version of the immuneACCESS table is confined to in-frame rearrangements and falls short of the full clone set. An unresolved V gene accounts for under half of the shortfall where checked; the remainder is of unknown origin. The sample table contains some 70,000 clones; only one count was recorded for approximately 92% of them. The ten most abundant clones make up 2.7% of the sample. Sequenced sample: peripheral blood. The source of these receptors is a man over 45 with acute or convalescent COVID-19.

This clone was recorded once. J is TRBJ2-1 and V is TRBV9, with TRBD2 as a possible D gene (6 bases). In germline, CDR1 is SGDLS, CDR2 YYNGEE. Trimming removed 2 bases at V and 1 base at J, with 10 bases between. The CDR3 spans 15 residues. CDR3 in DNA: TGTGCCAGCAGCGTGGCTGCGGGGTCCTACAATGAGCAGTTCTTC. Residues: CASSVAAGSYNEQFF.

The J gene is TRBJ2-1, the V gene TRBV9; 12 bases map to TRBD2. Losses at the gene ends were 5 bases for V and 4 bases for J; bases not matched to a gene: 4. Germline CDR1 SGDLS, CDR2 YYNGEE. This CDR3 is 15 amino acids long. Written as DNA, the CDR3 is TGTGCCAGCAGACCCGGGACTAGCGGGTACAATGAGCAGTTCTTC. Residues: CASRPGTSGYNEQFF.

The CDR3 region has the DNA TGTGCCAGCAGCCCGGTCGGGTACTCTGGGGCCAACGTCCTGACTTTC. The encoded protein is CASSPVGYSGANVLTF. J is TRBJ2-6 and V is TRBV5-6; D unresolved. Per germline, CDR1 SGHDT and CDR2 YYEEEE. The CDR3 is 16 residues long. With 4 bases removed from V and 0 bases from J, the gap between germline ends came to 11 bases.

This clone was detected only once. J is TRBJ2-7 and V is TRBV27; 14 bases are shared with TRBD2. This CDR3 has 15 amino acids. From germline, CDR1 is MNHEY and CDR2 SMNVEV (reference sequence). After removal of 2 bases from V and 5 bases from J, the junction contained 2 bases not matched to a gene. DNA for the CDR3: TGTGCCAGCAGTTTAGGACTAGCGGGAGGCGACGAGCAGTACTTC. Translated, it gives CASSLGLAGGDEQYF.

In DNA form, the CDR3 reads TGTGCCAGTACCGCAGGACAGGGGACGTATGGCTACACCTTC. It specifies CASTAGQGTYGYTF. The chain combines TRBV19 with TRBJ1-2; 9 bases fit TRBD1. CDR3 length equals 14 residues. With V trimmed by 7 bases and J by 5 bases, 8 bases remained unmatched. Germline V CDR1 and CDR2: LNHDA, SQIVND (reference sequence).

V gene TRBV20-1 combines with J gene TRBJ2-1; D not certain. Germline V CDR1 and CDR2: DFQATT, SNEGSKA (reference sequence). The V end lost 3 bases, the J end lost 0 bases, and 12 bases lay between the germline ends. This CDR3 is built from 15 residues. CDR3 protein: CSASRSASSYNEQFF. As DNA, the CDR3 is TGCAGTGCTAGTAGATCGGCTAGCTCCTACAATGAGCAGTTCTTC.

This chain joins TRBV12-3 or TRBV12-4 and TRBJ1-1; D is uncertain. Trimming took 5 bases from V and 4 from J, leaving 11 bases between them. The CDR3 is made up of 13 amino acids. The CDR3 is CASSPISGTEAFF. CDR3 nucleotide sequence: TGTGCCAGCAGTCCAATTTCGGGCACTGAAGCTTTCTTT.

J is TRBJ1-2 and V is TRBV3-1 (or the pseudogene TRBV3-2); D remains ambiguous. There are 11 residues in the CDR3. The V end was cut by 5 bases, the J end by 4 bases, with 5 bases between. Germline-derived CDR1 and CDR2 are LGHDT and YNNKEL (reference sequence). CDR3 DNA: TGTGCCAGCAGCTCGGGCTATGGCTACACCTTC. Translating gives CASSSGYGYTF.

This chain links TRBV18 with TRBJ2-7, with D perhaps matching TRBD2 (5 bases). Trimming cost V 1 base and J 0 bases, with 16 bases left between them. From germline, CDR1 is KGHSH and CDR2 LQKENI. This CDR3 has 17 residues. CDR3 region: CASSPQPTGRSSYEQYF. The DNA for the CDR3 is TGTGCCAGCTCACCACAGCCCACGGGAAGAAGCTCCTACGAGCAGTACTTC. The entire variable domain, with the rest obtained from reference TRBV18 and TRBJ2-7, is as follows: NAGVMQNPRHLVRRRGQEARLRCSPMKGHSHVYWYRQLPEEGLKFMVYLQKENIIDESGMPKERFSAEFPKEGPSILRIQQVVRGDSAAYFCASSPQPTGRSSYEQYFGPGTRLTVT.

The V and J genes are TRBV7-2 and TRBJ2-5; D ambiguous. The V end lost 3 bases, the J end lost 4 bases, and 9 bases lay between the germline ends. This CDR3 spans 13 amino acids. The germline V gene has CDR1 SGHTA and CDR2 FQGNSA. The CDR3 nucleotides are TGTGCCAGCAGCTTTTATTCGCGAGAGACCCAGTACTTC. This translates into CASSFYSRETQYF.

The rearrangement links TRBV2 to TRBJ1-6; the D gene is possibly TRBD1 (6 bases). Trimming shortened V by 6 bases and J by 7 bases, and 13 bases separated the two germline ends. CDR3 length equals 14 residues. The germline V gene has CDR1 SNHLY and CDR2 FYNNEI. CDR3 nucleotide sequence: TGTGCCAGCAGAGCGGGGGCCCTCAATTCACCCCTCCACTTT. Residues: CASRAGALNSPLHF.

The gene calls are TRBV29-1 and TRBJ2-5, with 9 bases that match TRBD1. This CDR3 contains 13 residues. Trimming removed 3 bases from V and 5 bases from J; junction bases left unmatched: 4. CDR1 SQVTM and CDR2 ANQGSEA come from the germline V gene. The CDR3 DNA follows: TGCAGCGTTGAGGGGACAGGGCTGGAGACCCAGTACTTC. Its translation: CSVEGTGLETQYF.

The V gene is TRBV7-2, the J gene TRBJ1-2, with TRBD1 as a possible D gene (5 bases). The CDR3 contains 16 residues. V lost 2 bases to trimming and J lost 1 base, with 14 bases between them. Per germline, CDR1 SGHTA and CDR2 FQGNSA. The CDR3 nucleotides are TGTGCCAGCAGCTTAACGGGCGACAGCTTTAACTATGGCTACACCTTC. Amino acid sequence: CASSLTGDSFNYGYTF.

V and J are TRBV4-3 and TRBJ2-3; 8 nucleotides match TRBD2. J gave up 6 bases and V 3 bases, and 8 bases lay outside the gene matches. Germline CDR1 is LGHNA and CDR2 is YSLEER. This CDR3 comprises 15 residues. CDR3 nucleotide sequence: TGCGCCAGCAGCCAGGGACTAGAGTCTTTCGATACGCAGTATTTT. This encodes CASSQGLESFDTQYF.

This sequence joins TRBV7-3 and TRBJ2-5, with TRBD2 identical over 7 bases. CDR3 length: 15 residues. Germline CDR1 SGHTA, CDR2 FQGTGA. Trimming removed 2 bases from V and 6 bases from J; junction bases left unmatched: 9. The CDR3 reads CASSLEGVAGQTQYF. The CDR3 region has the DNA TGTGCCAGCAGCTTAGAAGGGGTAGCGGGTCAGACCCAGTACTTC.

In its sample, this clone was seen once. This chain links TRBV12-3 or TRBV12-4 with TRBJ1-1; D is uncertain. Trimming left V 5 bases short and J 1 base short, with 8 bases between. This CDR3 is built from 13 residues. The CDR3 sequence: CASSDQANTEAFF. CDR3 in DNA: TGTGCCAGCAGTGACCAGGCGAACACTGAAGCTTTCTTT.

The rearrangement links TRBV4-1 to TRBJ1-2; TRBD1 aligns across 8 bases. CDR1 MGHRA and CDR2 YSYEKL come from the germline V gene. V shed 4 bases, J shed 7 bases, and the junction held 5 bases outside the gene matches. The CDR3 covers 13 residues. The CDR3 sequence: CASSRTGGSGYTF. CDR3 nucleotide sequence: TGCGCCAGCAGCCGTACAGGGGGAAGTGGCTACACCTTC.

The CDR3 protein is CASSIARANYGYTF. CDR3 nucleotides: TGTGCCAGTAGTATAGCCAGGGCTAACTATGGCTACACCTTC. The chain couples TRBV19 to TRBJ1-2; D possibly corresponds to TRBD1 (5 bases). This CDR3 is 14 amino acids long. The germline V gene encodes CDR1 LNHDA and CDR2 SQIVND (reference sequence). Trimming shortened V by 1 base and J by 0 bases, and 6 bases separated the two germline ends.

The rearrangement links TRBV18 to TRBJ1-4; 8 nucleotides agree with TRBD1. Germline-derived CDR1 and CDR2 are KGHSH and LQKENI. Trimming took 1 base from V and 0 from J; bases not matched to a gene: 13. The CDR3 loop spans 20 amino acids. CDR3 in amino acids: CASSPHEIGQGLATNEKLFF. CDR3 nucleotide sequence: TGTGCCAGCTCACCACACGAAATCGGACAGGGCCTAGCAACTAATGAAAAACTGTTTTTT. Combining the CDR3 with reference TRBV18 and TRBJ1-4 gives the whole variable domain NAGVMQNPRHLVRRRGQEARLRCSPMKGHSHVYWYRQLPEEGLKFMVYLQKENIIDESGMPKERFSAEFPKEGPSILRIQQVVRGDSAAYFCASSPHEIGQGLATNEKLFFGSGTQLSVL.

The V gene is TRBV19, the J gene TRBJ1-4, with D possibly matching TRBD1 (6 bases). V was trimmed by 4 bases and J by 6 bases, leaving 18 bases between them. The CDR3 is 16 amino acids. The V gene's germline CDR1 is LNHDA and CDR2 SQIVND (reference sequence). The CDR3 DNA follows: TGTGCCAGTAGTAACCCCTACGGGACAAGAGATGAAAAACTGTTTTTT. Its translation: CASSNPYGTRDEKLFF.

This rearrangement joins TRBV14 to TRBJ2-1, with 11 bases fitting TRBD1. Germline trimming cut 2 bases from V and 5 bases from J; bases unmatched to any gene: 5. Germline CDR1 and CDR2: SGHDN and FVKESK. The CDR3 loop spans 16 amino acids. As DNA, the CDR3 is TGTGCCAGCAGCCAATTAGCGGGACAGGGGGACAATGAGCAGTTCTTC. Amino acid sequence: CASSQLAGQGDNEQFF. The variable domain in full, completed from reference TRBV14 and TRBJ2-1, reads EAGVTQFPSHSVIEKGQTVTLRCDPISGHDNLYWYRRVMGKEIKFLLHFVKESKQDESGMPNNRFLAERTGGTYSTLKVQPAELEDSGVYFCASSQLAGQGDNEQFFGPGTRLTVL.

The CDR3 bases are TGTGCCAGCATCTTCGGACAGAGAAACTCTGGAAACACCATATATTTT. Translating it yields CASIFGQRNSGNTIYF. This sequence joins TRBV6-6 and TRBJ1-3; TRBD1 might be the D (6 bases). The V end lost 7 bases, the J end lost 0 bases, and 16 bases lay between the germline ends. CDR3 size: 16 residues. Germline assignment: CDR1 MNHNY and CDR2 SVGAGI (reference sequence).

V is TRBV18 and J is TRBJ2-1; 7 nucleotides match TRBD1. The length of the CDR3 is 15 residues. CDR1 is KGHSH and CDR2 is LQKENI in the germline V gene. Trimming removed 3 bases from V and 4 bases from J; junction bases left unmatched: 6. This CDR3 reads CASSPTRGPYNEQFF. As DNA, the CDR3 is TGTGCCAGCTCACCTACTAGGGGGCCTTACAATGAGCAGTTCTTC.

The CDR3 protein is CASSSYNEQFF. The DNA for the CDR3 is TGTGCCAGCAGCTCGTACAATGAGCAGTTCTTC. The gene calls are TRBV13 and TRBJ2-1; no clear D. There are 11 residues in the CDR3. V lost 4 bases and J 4 bases, leaving 2 bases between the germline ends. Germline values: CDR1 PRHDT, CDR2 FYEKMQ (reference sequence).

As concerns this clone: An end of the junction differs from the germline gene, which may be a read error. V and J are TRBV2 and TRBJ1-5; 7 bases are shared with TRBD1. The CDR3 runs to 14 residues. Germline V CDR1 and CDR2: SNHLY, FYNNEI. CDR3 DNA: TGTGCCAGCAGCATAGACAGGGATTTTCAGTCCCAGCATTTT. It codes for CASSIDRDFQSQHF.

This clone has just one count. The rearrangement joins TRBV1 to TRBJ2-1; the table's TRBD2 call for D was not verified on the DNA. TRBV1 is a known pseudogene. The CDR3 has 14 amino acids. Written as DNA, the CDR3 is TGCACCAGCAGCAGGGGACTAGCGAGCAATGAGCAGTTCTTC. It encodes CTSSRGLASNEQFF.

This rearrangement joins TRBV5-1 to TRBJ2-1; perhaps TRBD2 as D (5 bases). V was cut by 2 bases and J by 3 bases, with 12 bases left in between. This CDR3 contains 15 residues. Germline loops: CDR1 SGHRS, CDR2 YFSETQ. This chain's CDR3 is CASSLEGEGYNEQFF. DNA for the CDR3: TGCGCCAGCAGCTTAGAGGGAGAGGGCTACAATGAGCAGTTCTTC. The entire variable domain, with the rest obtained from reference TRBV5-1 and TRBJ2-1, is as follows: KAGVTQTPRYLIKTRGQQVTLSCSPISGHRSVSWYQQTPGQGLQFLFEYFSETQRNKGNFPGRFSGRQFSNSRSEMNVSTLELGDSALYLCASSLEGEGYNEQFFGPGTRLTVL.

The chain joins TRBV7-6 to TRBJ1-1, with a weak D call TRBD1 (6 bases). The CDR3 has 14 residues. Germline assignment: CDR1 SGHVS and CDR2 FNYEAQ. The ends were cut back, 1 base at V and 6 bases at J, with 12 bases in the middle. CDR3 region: CASSLGGTKAEAFF. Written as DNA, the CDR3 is TGTGCCAGCAGCTTAGGAGGGACAAAGGCTGAAGCTTTCTTT.

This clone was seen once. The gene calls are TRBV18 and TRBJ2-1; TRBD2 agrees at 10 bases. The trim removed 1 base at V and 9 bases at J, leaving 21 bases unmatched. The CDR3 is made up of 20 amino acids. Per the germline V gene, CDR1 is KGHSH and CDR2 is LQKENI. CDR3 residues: CASSPRSLAGDLWVGSEQFF. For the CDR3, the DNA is TGTGCCAGCTCACCACGCAGTCTAGCGGGAGATCTGTGGGTAGGGAGTGAGCAGTTCTTC.